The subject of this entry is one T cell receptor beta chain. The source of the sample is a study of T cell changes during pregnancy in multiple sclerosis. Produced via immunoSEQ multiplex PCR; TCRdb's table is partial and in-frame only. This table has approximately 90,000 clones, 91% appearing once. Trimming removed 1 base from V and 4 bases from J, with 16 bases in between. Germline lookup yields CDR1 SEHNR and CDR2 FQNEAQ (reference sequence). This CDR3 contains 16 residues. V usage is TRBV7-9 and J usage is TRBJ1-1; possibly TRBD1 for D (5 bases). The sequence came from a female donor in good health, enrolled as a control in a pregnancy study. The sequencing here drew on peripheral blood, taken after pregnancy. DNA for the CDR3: TGTGCCAGCAGCTTAGTGCAGGGCGGAAGGAGCACTGAAGCTTTCTTT. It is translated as CASSLVQGGRSTEAFF.